The rows below give T cell receptor beta chains drawn from one sample of a study of shared clonotypes between healthy human individuals. TCRdb's table, derived via immunoSEQ multiplex PCR, lists solely in-frame clones and lacks some. The sample shows 560,000 or so clones, about 95% of them seen only once. Sequenced material: naive CD8+ T cells sorted from blood. The receptors were sampled from a woman aged 30 to 39 in good health. CDR3s include the opening cysteine and the closing phenylalanine or tryptophan. D genes are given only for firm matches.

TRBD1,TRBJ2-1,TRBV29-1,TGCAGCGTTGAAGGTGGCAGGGGGTCAAATGAGCAGTTCTTC,CSVEGGRGSNEQFF
TRBD1,TRBJ2-1,TRBV18,TGTGCCAGCTCACCACCTGCCTCAGGGGGAGATGAGCAGTTCTTC,CASSPPASGGDEQFF
.,TRBJ2-7,TRBV27,TGTGCCAGCAGTGTTAGCGGTCCTTCCTACGAGCAGTACTTC,CASSVSGPSYEQYF
.,TRBJ1-2,TRBV27,TGTGCCAGCGGAAACGGGGGGGTCAGCTATGGCTACACCTTC,CASGNGGVSYGYTF
.,TRBJ2-1,TRBV5-4,TGTGCCAGCACGGAGGGAGTAAACAATGAGCAGTTCTTC,CASTEGVNNEQFF
.,TRBJ1-2,TRBV5-6,TGTGCCAGCAGCTTGGAAGGGAGCAACTATGGCTACACCTTC,CASSLEGSNYGYTF
.,TRBJ2-7,TRBV5-4,TGTGCCAGCAGTCCGTCAGAGGGTTACGAGCAGTACTTC,CASSPSEGYEQYF
.,TRBJ2-7,TRBV7-6,TGTGCCAGCAGCTTAGCACAGACGGCCTACGAGCAGTACTTC,CASSLAQTAYEQYF
.,TRBJ2-7,TRBV7-6,TGTGCCAGCAGCTTAAGGGGCGAGCAGTACTTC,CASSLRGEQYF
.,TRBJ2-1,TRBV5-1,TGCGCCAGCAGCTCTCGAACGGATGAGCAGTTCTTC,CASSSRTDEQFF
.,TRBJ2-7,TRBV28,TGTGCCAGCAGTTTATTTCCAGGGGTGATCGAGCAGTACTTC,CASSLFPGVIEQYF
.,TRBJ2-1,TRBV15,TGTGCCACCAGCAGAGGGACAGCCCCTGGAAATGAGCAGTTCTTC,CATSRGTAPGNEQFF
.,TRBJ2-7,TRBV5-7,TGTGCCAGCAGCTCAGGGGACTACGAGCAGTACTTC,CASSSGDYEQYF
.,TRBJ2-7,TRBV4-1,TGCGCCAGCAGCCAAGAATCCTCCCCGTACCTGAGCTCCTACGAGCAGTACTTC,CASSQESSPYLSSYEQYF
.,TRBJ1-1,TRBV7-9,TGTGCCGGGATGTCGGGGACTGAAGCTTTCTTT,CAGMSGTEAFF
.,TRBJ2-1,TRBV27,TGTGCCAGCAGCCCGGACTACTACAATGAGCAGTTCTTC,CASSPDYYNEQFF
.,TRBJ2-4,TRBV7-9,TGTGCCAGCAGCTTGGGGTCCTTAGCCAAAAACATTCAGTACTTC,CASSLGSLAKNIQYF
TRBD2,TRBJ2-1,TRBV14,TGTGCCAGCAGCCACTTTAGCGGGAAGTACAATGAGCAGTTCTTC,CASSHFSGKYNEQFF
.,TRBJ2-1,TRBV28,TGTGCCAGCAGTTTCCCGACAGTTGTAATCAATGAGCAGTTCTTC,CASSFPTVVINEQFF
.,TRBJ2-7,TRBV28,TGTGCCAGCAGTTTACAACAGGGAGGGGACGAGCAGTACTTC,CASSLQQGGDEQYF
.,TRBJ1-1,TRBV27,TGTGCCAGCAGTTTGGGGTCAGCCACTGAAGCTTTCTTT,CASSLGSATEAFF
TRBD1,TRBJ1-2,TRBV10-3,TGTGCCATCAGTGACCAGACAGGGAACGGCTACACCTTC,CAISDQTGNGYTF
TRBD2,TRBJ2-1,TRBV7-9,TGTGCCAGCCCGGGTGAACGCGGGAGGGGAGATGAGCAGTTCTTC,CASPGERGRGDEQFF
.,TRBJ2-1,TRBV7-9,TGTGCCAGCAGCTCAGAAAAAGCGAATGAGCAGTTCTTC,CASSSEKANEQFF
.,TRBJ1-4,TRBV4-1,TGCGCCAGCAGCCCCAGGAATGAAAAACTGTTTTTT,CASSPRNEKLFF
.,TRBJ1-3,TRBV9,TGTGCCAGCAGCGTAGGTCACGGGGTCCAATCCTCTGGAAACACCATATATTTT,CASSVGHGVQSSGNTIYF
.,TRBJ2-2,TRBV5-5,TGTGCCAGCAGCCCTTGGACAGAGAACACCGGGGAGCTGTTTTTT,CASSPWTENTGELFF
.,TRBJ2-5,TRBV7-9,TGTGCCAGCAGCCACTCAGGAGGGGGGTTTTTCCAAGAGACCCAGTACTTC,CASSHSGGGFFQETQYF
.,TRBJ2-7,TRBV28,TGTGCCAGCAGTTTCCCGTACTGGGCGAGCTCCTACGAGCAGTACTTC,CASSFPYWASSYEQYF
TRBD2,TRBJ2-2,TRBV6-5,TGTGCCATCCCGACTAGCCAGAACACCGGGGAGCTGTTTTTT,CAIPTSQNTGELFF
TRBD1,TRBJ1-1,TRBV6-1,TGTGCCAGCAGTGACACCGGGACAGGGTTTGTGATAGAAGCTTTCTTT,CASSDTGTGFVIEAFF
.,TRBJ2-7,TRBV6-1,TGTGCCAGCAGTGAAATTGGCCAGGGGATGGGAGGTGAGCAGTACTTC,CASSEIGQGMGGEQYF